The 29 T cell receptor beta chains reported below all come from one sample, sequenced in a study of cytomegalovirus exposure and HLA in healthy donors. Use of 60 Vbeta and 13 Jbeta primers characterized the PCR. Sequencing was performed with immunoSEQ multiplex PCR; in TCRdb, only in-frame clones are kept and a portion is missing. The data show some 220,000 clones, roughly 73% seen once. Sequencing was performed on PBMCs. The receptor set was obtained from a boy younger than 18 in good health and CMV-seronegative.

This chain links TRBV6-5 with TRBJ1-3; D gene uncertain. Deletions cut 0 bases from V and 3 bases from J, with 9 bases between. Germline assignment: CDR1 MNHEY and CDR2 SVGAGI. This CDR3 contains 15 residues. The CDR3 coding sequence is TGTGCCAGCAGTTACTCCCCAGTCCGTGGAAACACCATATATTTT. Translated: CASSYSPVRGNTIYF.

This rearrangement joins TRBV27 to TRBJ2-5; D might be TRBD2 (6 bases). With the DNA end fitting TRBJ2-7 better, the J assignment may be wrong. From germline, CDR1 is MNHEY and CDR2 SMNVEV (reference sequence). This CDR3 has 15 amino acids. CDR3 region: CASSLVGSGGNEQYF. DNA for the CDR3: TGTGCCAGCAGTTTAGTCGGGTCGGGCGGGAACGAGCAGTACTTC.

This chain uses TRBV13 with TRBJ2-3; TRBD2 matches at 9 bases. In germline, CDR1 is PRHDT, CDR2 FYEKMQ (reference sequence). The CDR3 is 15 residues long. V shed 6 bases and J 0 bases; nucleotides not matched to a gene: 4. CDR3 in DNA: TGTGCCAGCAGGATAGCGGGGGCTAGCACAGATACGCAGTATTTT. Its protein product is CASRIAGASTDTQYF.

This clone has more than one count but fewer than ten. The chain joins TRBV6-6 to TRBJ1-1, with D perhaps TRBD1 (5 bases). The CDR3 is 14 residues long. V lost 7 bases to trimming and J lost 0 bases, with 12 bases between them. Germline V CDR1 and CDR2: MNHNY, SVGAGI (reference sequence). CDR3 loop: CASTPAGLNTEAFF. CDR3 sequence (DNA): TGTGCCAGCACCCCAGCAGGGCTGAACACTGAAGCTTTCTTT.

V usage is TRBV11-3 and J usage is TRBJ2-1; D might be TRBD2 (5 bases). The CDR3 length is 14 residues. Germline assignment: CDR1 SGHNT and CDR2 YENEEA. Trimming left V 2 bases short and J 4 bases short, with 9 bases between. CDR3 bases: TGTGCCAGCAGCTTACCGGGGTCTTACAATGAGCAGTTCTTC. It is translated as CASSLPGSYNEQFF.

The V call is TRBV5-1, the J call TRBJ1-2; weak D call: TRBD1 (6 bases). V was pared by 4 bases and J by 1 base, with 14 bases between. Germline-derived CDR1 and CDR2 are SGHRS and YFSETQ. The CDR3 runs to 15 residues. The CDR3 reads CASSLRGASNYGYTF. CDR3 coding DNA: TGCGCCAGCAGCCTTCGGGGGGCGAGTAACTATGGCTACACCTTC.

The chain uses TRBV7-6 and TRBJ2-7; D is uncertain. Germline assignment: CDR1 SGHVS and CDR2 FNYEAQ. The CDR3 is 13 residues long. Trimming removed 2 bases at V and 0 bases at J, with 5 bases between. Here the CDR3 DNA reads TGTGCCAGCAGCTTACCCAACTCCTACGAGCAGTACTTC. Its translation is CASSLPNSYEQYF. Full variable domain (remainder filled in from reference TRBV7-6 and TRBJ2-7): GAGVSQSPRYKVTKRGQDVALRCDPISGHVSLYWYRQALGQGPEFLTYFNYEAQQDKSGLPNDRFSAERPEGSISTLTIQRTEQRDSAMYRCASSLPNSYEQYFGPGTRLTVT.

The chain employs TRBV29-1 and TRBJ2-1; 7 bases are a match to TRBD2. With V trimmed by 2 bases and J by 14 bases, 9 bases remained unmatched. This CDR3 has 12 residues. Germline CDR1 is SQVTM and CDR2 is ANQGSEA. CDR3 DNA sequence: TGCAGCGTTGAATACTCGGGACTAAAGGAGTTCTTC. Translated: CSVEYSGLKEFF.

The chain is built from TRBV2 and TRBJ1-1; D might be TRBD1 (6 bases). The CDR3 is 13 residues long. The V gene's germline CDR1 is SNHLY and CDR2 FYNNEI. V was cut by 8 bases and J by 4 bases, with 14 bases left in between. CDR3 sequence: CASGLGASTEAFF. Here the CDR3 DNA reads TGTGCCAGCGGATTGGGGGCGAGCACTGAAGCTTTCTTT.

This rearrangement joins TRBV6-5 to TRBJ2-7; D is uncertain. The CDR3 totals 12 residues. The germline V gene encodes CDR1 MNHEY and CDR2 SVGAGI. V lost 6 bases, J lost 4 bases, and 10 bases lay in between. This CDR3 reads CASRAETYEQYF. The CDR3 bases are TGTGCCAGCAGGGCAGAGACTTACGAGCAGTACTTC.

This rearrangement joins TRBV10-1 to TRBJ2-5, with 7 bases aligning to TRBD2. Looked up from germline, CDR1 is WNHNN and CDR2 is SYGVQD (reference sequence). The CDR3 covers 16 residues. Trimming at V came to 3 bases and at J to 1 base, leaving 8 bases not matched to a gene. CDR3 DNA sequence: TGCGCCAGCAGTGATGCTGGCGGGGGACGCCAAGAGACCCAGTACTTC. It translates to CASSDAGGGRQETQYF.

The CDR3 is CAETEQGHTEAFF. Here the CDR3 DNA reads TGTGCCGAGACTGAACAGGGGCACACTGAAGCTTTCTTT. V gene TRBV28 combines with J gene TRBJ1-1, with 7 bases lining up with TRBD1. The V segment lost 11 bases and the J segment 3 bases; nucleotides outside the gene matches: 9. The CDR3 is 13 residues long. From germline, CDR1 is MDHEN and CDR2 SYDVKM.

The rearrangement links TRBV6-5 to TRBJ1-1; no reliable D call. V shed 2 bases and J shed 1 base, with 5 bases lying between them. The CDR3 totals 13 residues. Germline CDR1 and CDR2: MNHEY and SVGAGI. In nucleotides, the CDR3 is TGTGCCAGCAGTTACCCCGGGAACACTGAAGCTTTCTTT. As protein: CASSYPGNTEAFF.

This chain joins TRBV6-1 and TRBJ2-5; 8 bases match TRBD1. The J segment lost 4 bases and the V segment lost 7 bases, leaving 11 bases of the junction unmatched. This CDR3 is 15 amino acids long. Germline V gives CDR1 MNHNS, CDR2 SASEGT. The CDR3 protein is CASNRGEVGRETQYF. CDR3 nucleotides: TGTGCCAGCAACAGGGGGGAAGTTGGTAGAGAGACCCAGTACTTC.

The gene calls are TRBV10-3 and TRBJ2-2, with TRBD2 identical over 8 bases. Germline values: CDR1 ENHRY, CDR2 SYGVKD. V lost 3 bases, J lost 6 bases, and 12 bases stayed unmatched. This CDR3 has 17 amino acids. This chain's CDR3 is CAISDRFSGGPAGELFF. In DNA form, the CDR3 reads TGTGCCATCAGTGACAGATTTTCGGGAGGGCCGGCCGGGGAGCTGTTTTTT.

This clone occurred a few times. The J gene is TRBJ2-7, the V gene TRBV20-1; D unclear. Trimming took 6 bases from V and 3 from J, leaving 6 bases between them. Germline-derived CDR1 and CDR2 are DFQATT and SNEGSKA (reference sequence). The CDR3 totals 10 residues. CDR3 nucleotides: TGCAGTGCCAGCGACTACGAGCAGTACTTC. As protein: CSASDYEQYF.

This chain uses TRBV4-2 with TRBJ1-5, with D hard to call. The germline V gene has CDR1 LGHNA and CDR2 YNFKEQ. Trimming took off 4 bases at V and 5 bases at J, with 15 bases between the two ends. The length of the CDR3 is 15 residues. The CDR3, as DNA: TGTGCCAGCAGCCCTCAGGTCCAGAGCTATCAGCCCCAGCATTTT. Amino acid sequence: CASSPQVQSYQPQHF.

With regard to this clone: Compared with germline, one end of the junction differs, possibly owing to a read error. This chain joins TRBV13 and TRBJ1-2; D is undetermined. Germline V gives CDR1 PRHDT, CDR2 FYEKMQ (reference sequence). The CDR3 extends over 14 amino acids. CDR3 sequence (DNA): TGTGCCAGCAGCTTCGCAGGAGGCCTTTATGGCTACCCCTTC. Translating gives CASSFAGGLYGYPF.

The chain employs TRBV5-1 and TRBJ2-1; 11 bases map to TRBD1. Germline lookup yields CDR1 SGHRS and CDR2 YFSETQ. V lost 4 bases, J lost 1 base, and 4 bases stayed unmatched. CDR3 length equals 16 residues. The CDR3 protein is CASSRGQGVSYNEQFF. As DNA, the CDR3 is TGCGCCAGCAGCCGGGGACAGGGGGTTTCCTACAATGAGCAGTTCTTC.

The rearrangement links TRBV19 to TRBJ2-1; 7 bases agree with TRBD1. Unmatched junction bases numbered 8, after V lost 5 bases and J lost 10 bases. CDR3 size: 13 residues. Looked up from germline, CDR1 is LNHDA and CDR2 is SQIVND (reference sequence). For the CDR3, the DNA is TGTGCCAGTAGTGGGGGAAGAGGGGGCGAGCAGTTCTTC. It codes for CASSGGRGGEQFF.

The chain employs TRBV4-2 and TRBJ2-5; D is unresolved. The CDR3 is 14 residues long. V lost 4 bases to trimming and J lost 1 base, with 10 bases between them. The V gene's germline CDR1 is LGHNA and CDR2 YNFKEQ. The CDR3: CASSLSERQETQYF. The CDR3 DNA follows: TGTGCCAGCAGCCTCTCGGAGCGCCAAGAGACCCAGTACTTC.

The rearrangement uses TRBV29-1 and TRBJ2-1, with 7 bases identical to TRBD1. CDR1 is SQVTM and CDR2 is ANQGSEA in the germline V gene. There are 12 residues in the CDR3. Trimming at V came to 4 bases and at J to 5 bases, leaving 2 bases not matched to a gene. CDR3 region: CSVGQGNNEQFF. DNA for the CDR3: TGCAGCGTTGGACAGGGTAACAATGAGCAGTTCTTC.

V and J are TRBV6-5 and TRBJ2-7; TRBD2 matches at 13 bases. Trimming at V came to 2 bases and at J to 6 bases, leaving 7 bases not matched to a gene. Germline-derived CDR1 and CDR2 are MNHEY and SVGAGI. CDR3 length: 16 residues. For the CDR3, the DNA is TGTGCCAGCAGTTACCACGGACTAGCGGGAGTAAGCGAGCAGTACTTC. It specifies CASSYHGLAGVSEQYF.

A word on this clone: The junction and the germline gene differ at one end; a read error may be behind it. This sequence joins TRBV7-6 and TRBJ2-7, with D possibly TRBD2 on 5 matching bases. CDR3 length equals 15 residues. CDR1 is SGHVS, CDR2 FNYEAQ, per germline. The CDR3 DNA reads as TGTGCCAGCAGCTTAGACTCGGCAGGCGACTACGGGCAGTACTTC. It codes for CASSLDSAGDYGQYF.

This clone is a singleton in its sample. V and J are TRBV18 and TRBJ2-3, with TRBD2 identical over 8 bases. V shed 1 base and J 6 bases; nucleotides not matched to a gene: 9. The CDR3 runs 16 residues. Germline V gene sequence: CDR1 KGHSH, CDR2 LQKENI. CDR3 sequence reads: CASSPRRGLDSDTQYF. In DNA, the CDR3 is TGTGCCAGCTCACCACGTCGGGGACTAGACTCTGATACGCAGTATTTT.

V is TRBV19 and J is TRBJ2-1, with TRBD2 matching 14 bases. The CDR3 extends over 18 amino acids. Germline V gene data show CDR1 as LNHDA and CDR2 as SQIVND (reference sequence). Trimming cost V 3 bases and J 8 bases; bases outside gene matches: 12. The CDR3: CASSIGGPGLAGVYEQFF. CDR3 DNA sequence: TGTGCCAGTAGTATCGGAGGACCGGGACTAGCGGGAGTTTATGAGCAGTTCTTC.

The V and J genes are TRBV6-5 and TRBJ2-7, with 8 bases matching TRBD1. Germline CDR1 is MNHEY and CDR2 is SVGAGI. The CDR3 has 15 amino acids. V shed 2 bases and J 3 bases; nucleotides not matched to a gene: 6. DNA of the CDR3: TGTGCCAGCAGTTACCGGGCAGGGGGCGTCTACGAGCAGTACTTC. It translates to CASSYRAGGVYEQYF.

This chain links TRBV5-1 with TRBJ2-1, with no clear D. The V and J ends lost 5 bases and 4 bases respectively, with 22 bases between them. The CDR3 is 17 amino acids. CDR1 and CDR2 from the germline V gene are SGHRS and YFSETQ. CDR3 loop: CASSQVRWNRIYNEQFF. The CDR3 DNA is TGCGCCAGCAGTCAGGTTCGGTGGAACAGAATTTACAATGAGCAGTTCTTC.

CDR3 amino acids: CASSPLRTGYRGVAGELFF. In DNA, the CDR3 is TGTGCCAGCAGCCCGTTACGGACAGGGTATCGTGGGGTGGCCGGGGAGCTGTTTTTT. The genes are TRBV11-2 and TRBJ2-2; 8 bases are shared with TRBD1. Trimming removed 5 bases from V and 6 bases from J; junction bases left unmatched: 20. CDR3 length: 19 amino acids. Germline V gene lookup returns CDR1 SGHAT and CDR2 FQNNGV.